The T cell receptor (beta chain) described here comes from a study of control samples from healthy donors and cancer patients. TCRdb keeps only in-frame clones here, not all; method: immunoSEQ multiplex PCR. Here the sample spans fewer than 200,000 clones, 90% to 95% being singletons. Germline CDR1 and CDR2: SGHRS and YFSETQ. The CDR3 length is 16 residues. V gave up 2 bases and J gave up 9 bases; unmatched junction bases: 9. The TCR comes from a man younger than 40 in good health. Sequenced: blood. The chain recombines TRBV5-1 with TRBJ1-6; 9 nucleotides line up with TRBD1. The CDR3 spells CASSLEPGTGFSPLHF. The DNA of the CDR3 is TGCGCCAGCAGCTTAGAACCCGGGACAGGGTTTTCACCCCTCCACTTT.